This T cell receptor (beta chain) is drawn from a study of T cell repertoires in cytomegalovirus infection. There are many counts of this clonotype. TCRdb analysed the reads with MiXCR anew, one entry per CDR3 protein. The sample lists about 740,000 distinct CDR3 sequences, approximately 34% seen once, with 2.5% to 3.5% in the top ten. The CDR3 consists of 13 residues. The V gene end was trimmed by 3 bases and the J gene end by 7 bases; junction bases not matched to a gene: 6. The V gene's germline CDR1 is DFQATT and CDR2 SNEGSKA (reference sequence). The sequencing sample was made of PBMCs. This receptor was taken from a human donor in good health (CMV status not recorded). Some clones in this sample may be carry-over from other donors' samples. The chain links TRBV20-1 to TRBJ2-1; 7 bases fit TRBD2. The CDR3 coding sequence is TGCAGTGCTAGCCGCGGGGGTTGGAATGAGCAGTTCTTC. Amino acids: CSASRGGWNEQFF.